These 20 T cell receptor beta chains were all obtained from the same sample, sequenced in a study of neurological immune-mediated disorders. Each CDR3 protein gets one entry after TCRdb re-called the 5' RACE reads with MiXCR. The data contain tens of thousands of distinct CDR3 sequences, around 5.2% of them singletons. The sample was PBMCs. Receptor source: a man between 18 and 29 years old with multiple sclerosis.

This clonotype occurred many times. The rearrangement uses TRBV5-6 and TRBJ2-2, with D unclear. Looked up from germline, CDR1 is SGHDT and CDR2 is YYEEEE. CDR3 length: 12 residues. Trimming took off 6 bases at V and 7 bases at J, with 10 bases between the two ends. The CDR3 nucleotides read TGTGCCAGCACCCTGGGCGGCGGGGAGCTGTTTTTT. Protein sequence: CASTLGGGELFF.

On this clonotype: No conserved phenylalanine or tryptophan ends this CDR3, so it is likely a read error. The V and J genes are TRBV5-1 and TRBJ2-5; no definite D call. V lost 1 base and J 4 bases, leaving 5 bases between the germline ends. The CDR3 is 12 amino acids. Germline V gene sequence: CDR1 SGHRS, CDR2 YFSETQ. The CDR3 region is CASSLPGETQYN. For the CDR3, the DNA is TGCGCCAGCAGCTTGCCAGGAGAGACCCAGTACAAC.

This clonotype was seen repeatedly, ten times or more. V and J are TRBV7-2 and TRBJ1-5; D is possibly TRBD1 (5 bases). CDR3 length: 14 amino acids. Germline CDR1 is SGHTA and CDR2 is FQGNSA. Trimming cost V 5 bases and J 7 bases, with 15 bases left between them. CDR3 nucleotides: TGTGCCAGCAGCGTTTCCTGGGGGAACCAGCCCCAGCATTTT. It codes for CASSVSWGNQPQHF.

This clonotype was detected ten times or more. The chain is built from TRBV24-1 and TRBJ2-6; possible D gene TRBD1, 6 bases. CDR1 and CDR2 from the germline V gene are KGHDR and SFDVKD. Trimming stripped 4 bases from V and 2 bases from J, with 11 bases between. The CDR3 has 16 residues. CDR3 sequence reads: CATSENRAAGANVLTF. For the CDR3, the DNA is TGTGCCACCAGTGAAAACAGGGCAGCTGGGGCCAACGTCCTGACTTTC.

This clonotype was observed at least ten times. The chain links TRBV3-1 to TRBJ2-2; TRBD2 might be the D (5 bases). Germline CDR1 is LGHDT and CDR2 is YNNKEL (reference sequence). The CDR3 loop spans 14 amino acids. V lost 4 bases and J 7 bases, leaving 13 bases between the germline ends. CDR3 amino acids: CASSRSSGGGELFF. The CDR3 coding sequence is TGTGCCAGCAGCCGCTCAAGCGGAGGCGGGGAGCTGTTTTTT.

This clonotype came up many times. This chain links TRBV5-1 with TRBJ2-3, with TRBD2 matching over 10 bases. Trimming at V came to 5 bases and at J to 6 bases, leaving 12 bases not matched to a gene. The CDR3 has 16 amino acids. CDR1 SGHRS and CDR2 YFSETQ come from the germline V gene. In DNA, the CDR3 is TGCGCCAGCAGGGCTAGCGGGGGACCCATTCGGGATACGCAGTATTTT. This translates into CASRASGGPIRDTQYF.

This clonotype was recorded many times. The chain carries TRBV3-1 and TRBJ2-7; the D gene is possibly TRBD2 (5 bases). Looked up from germline, CDR1 is LGHDT and CDR2 is YNNKEL (reference sequence). The CDR3 loop spans 15 amino acids. Trimming cost V 1 base and J 0 bases, with 10 bases left between them. CDR3 DNA sequence: TGTGCCAGCAGCCAAGGGGGAGCGAACTCCTACGAGCAGTACTTC. Translated, it gives CASSQGGANSYEQYF.

This clonotype was counted ten times or more. V gene TRBV5-1 combines with J gene TRBJ1-4; possibly TRBD1 for D (6 bases). V dropped 1 base and J dropped 3 bases, with 10 bases sitting between them. CDR1 and CDR2 from the germline V gene are SGHRS and YFSETQ. This CDR3 contains 15 residues. CDR3 amino acids: CASSLTGAANEKLFF. CDR3 nucleotides: TGCGCCAGCAGCTTGACGGGGGCGGCTAATGAAAAACTGTTTTTT.

This clonotype was picked up many times. The chain recombines TRBV7-2 with TRBJ2-3, with D perhaps matching TRBD1 (6 bases). V was cut by 0 bases and J by 0 bases, with 7 bases left in between. This CDR3 region has 15 residues. CDR1 and CDR2 (germline): SGHTA, FQGNSA. As DNA, the CDR3 is TGTGCCAGCAGCTTAGCACAGGGTAGCACAGATACGCAGTATTTT. It translates to CASSLAQGSTDTQYF.

This clonotype was seen at least ten times. V gene TRBV7-2 combines with J gene TRBJ2-1; a possible D gene is TRBD1 (6 bases). This CDR3 comprises 11 residues. Trimming stripped 3 bases from V and 10 bases from J, with 7 bases between. Germline CDR1 SGHTA, CDR2 FQGNSA. CDR3 sequence: CASSFTGEQFF. CDR3 bases: TGTGCCAGCAGCTTTACAGGGGAGCAGTTCTTC.

This clonotype was found many times. This sequence joins TRBV4-2 and TRBJ2-1; maybe TRBD1 (6 bases). Germline loops: CDR1 LGHNA, CDR2 YNFKEQ. Trimming took off 0 bases at V and 9 bases at J, with 15 bases between the two ends. The CDR3 contains 15 residues. CDR3 bases: TGTGCCAGCAGCCAAGAGGGTGGTGGGGGCGTTGAGCAGTTCTTC. Its protein product is CASSQEGGGGVEQFF.

This clonotype occurred many times. The chain combines TRBV12-3 or TRBV12-4 with TRBJ2-7; D is unresolved. This CDR3 has 14 amino acids. The V end lost 4 bases, the J end lost 4 bases, and 14 bases lay between the germline ends. The CDR3 DNA follows: TGTGCCAGCAGTTACACTTCACTGAGATACGAGCAGTACTTC. Translating gives CASSYTSLRYEQYF.

This clonotype was counted ten times or more. The rearrangement uses TRBV20-1 and TRBJ2-2, with 9 positions matching TRBD2. CDR1 is DFQATT and CDR2 is SNEGSKA in the germline V gene (reference sequence). Losses at the gene ends were 7 bases for V and 2 bases for J; bases not matched to a gene: 5. The CDR3 sequence is 14 residues long. The CDR3 coding sequence is TGCAGTGTCCAGACTAGCGGAAACACCGGGGAGCTGTTTTTT. It translates to CSVQTSGNTGELFF.

This clonotype has just a few counts. A read error may explain this, as a much larger clone is one base away. The V and J genes are TRBV3-1 and TRBJ2-2; D is unclear. CDR3 length equals 13 residues. Per germline, CDR1 LGHDT and CDR2 YNNKEL (reference sequence). This CDR3 reads CVSSQDNTGELFF. Written as DNA, the CDR3 is TGTGTCAGCAGCCAGGACAACACCGGGGAGCTGTTTTTT.

This clonotype appeared many times. The rearrangement joins TRBV19 to TRBJ1-2; D remains ambiguous. This CDR3 has 15 amino acids. V was clipped by 7 bases and J by 0 bases, with 15 bases between them. CDR1 and CDR2 from the germline V gene are LNHDA and SQIVND (reference sequence). The CDR3 spells CASIMGWASNYGYTF. The CDR3, as DNA: TGTGCCAGTATCATGGGCTGGGCATCTAACTATGGCTACACCTTC.

This clonotype has ten or more counts. The chain has TRBV6-2 or TRBV6-3 and TRBJ2-2; TRBD2 aligns across 9 bases. Germline CDR1 is MNHEY and CDR2 is SVGEGT. After removal of 5 bases from V and 3 bases from J, the junction contained 4 bases not matched to a gene. The CDR3 runs 15 residues. The CDR3, as DNA: TGTGCCAGCAGTGTAGCGGGAGACTACACCGGGGAGCTGTTTTTT. This translates into CASSVAGDYTGELFF.

This clonotype was counted many times. The chain has TRBV24-1 and TRBJ2-6, with unresolved D. The CDR3 length is 17 residues. V lost 3 bases to trimming and J lost 2 bases, with 13 bases between them. Germline loops: CDR1 KGHDR, CDR2 SFDVKD. Written as DNA, the CDR3 is TGTGCCACCAGTGATAACCCCCGGCAGACTGGGGCCAACGTCCTGACTTTC. Translated: CATSDNPRQTGANVLTF.

This clonotype was recorded at least ten times. J is TRBJ2-1 and V is TRBV5-5; 8 bases agree with TRBD1. The CDR3 sequence is 19 residues long. CDR1 is SGHKS, CDR2 YYEKEE, per germline (reference sequence). The J segment lost 4 bases and the V segment lost 0 bases, leaving 15 bases of the junction unmatched. The CDR3 is CASSLVGTGAPSPYNEQFF. CDR3 in DNA: TGTGCCAGCAGCTTGGTGGGGACAGGTGCCCCGAGCCCTTACAATGAGCAGTTCTTC.

The sample holds many counts of this clonotype. The chain recombines TRBV9 with TRBJ1-5, with 10 bases matching TRBD1. CDR1 SGDLS and CDR2 YYNGEE come from the germline V gene. The CDR3 sequence is 16 residues long. The junction had 4 bases not matched to a gene; V was cut back by 2 bases and J by 2 bases. The chain's CDR3 is CASSVGQGPGNQPQHF. The CDR3 DNA is TGTGCCAGCAGCGTGGGACAGGGGCCAGGCAATCAGCCCCAGCATTTT.

The V call is TRBV3-1, the J call TRBJ2-7; 10 bases line up with TRBD1. Germline trimming cut 4 bases from V and 7 bases from J; bases unmatched to any gene: 10. Germline-derived CDR1 and CDR2 are LGHDT and YNNKEL (reference sequence). CDR3 length: 15 amino acids. The CDR3 is CASSPSLGQGKEQYF. DNA of the CDR3: TGTGCCAGCAGCCCTTCCCTGGGACAGGGGAAAGAGCAGTACTTC.